The 25 T cell receptor beta chains presented below share a single source sample, sequenced in a study of T cell repertoires in cytomegalovirus infection. TCRdb processed the reads anew with MiXCR; each CDR3 protein has one entry. The sample has around 900,000 distinct CDR3 sequences, around 30% seen once. These TCRs are of unknown antigen specificity. The specimen was cultured CD8+ T cells from PBMCs, collected from culture after CMV antigen stimulation. The receptors originated from a human donor in good health (CMV status not recorded). Some clones in this sample may be carry-over from other donors' samples.

The gene calls are TRBV20-1 and TRBJ2-4; 8 bases align to TRBD1. V trimming: 0 bases; J trimming: 4 bases; junction bases outside the gene matches: 8. The CDR3 contains 16 residues. Germline CDR1 is DFQATT and CDR2 is SNEGSKA (reference sequence). DNA for the CDR3: TGCAGTGCTAGAGAGCCCTCGACAGGGGATAAAAACATTCAGTACTTC. Translating it yields CSAREPSTGDKNIQYF.

The chain employs TRBV18 and TRBJ2-1; D is unclear. The CDR3 totals 17 residues. The V and J ends lost 3 bases and 6 bases respectively, with 21 bases between them. Germline loops: CDR1 KGHSH, CDR2 LQKENI. CDR3 sequence: CASSPGMYDHGVNEQFF. In DNA form, the CDR3 reads TGTGCCAGCTCACCGGGAATGTACGATCATGGGGTCAATGAGCAGTTCTTC.

V is TRBV6-6 and J is TRBJ1-1; unclear D gene. The CDR3 contains 13 residues. Trimming took off 0 bases at V and 7 bases at J, with 9 bases between the two ends. Germline CDR1 is MNHNY and CDR2 is SVGAGI (reference sequence). The CDR3 nucleotides read TGTGCCAGCAGTTACTCCCCCTCCGATGAAGCTTTCTTT. Translating gives CASSYSPSDEAFF.

In this sample, this clonotype turned up once. V and J are TRBV5-3 and TRBJ2-3; D may correspond to TRBD1 or TRBD2 (5 bases each). TRBV5-3 is classed as an ORF, of uncertain function. CDR3 size: 15 residues. V was trimmed by 8 bases and J by 0 bases, leaving 16 bases between them. CDR3 DNA: TGTGCCAGCAGAACCGGGACGGCTAGCACAGATACGCAGTATTTT. Its translation is CASRTGTASTDTQYF.

This clonotype has just a few counts. The chain couples TRBV4-1 to TRBJ2-7; tentatively, D is TRBD1 (5 bases). V was clipped by 3 bases and J by 3 bases, with 15 bases between them. This CDR3 comprises 15 residues. Looked up from germline, CDR1 is MGHRA and CDR2 is YSYEKL. The CDR3 DNA sequence: TGCGCCAGCAGCCAGACTGACAGACACCTCTACGAGCAGTACTTC. Protein: CASSQTDRHLYEQYF.

This clonotype was detected only a few times. The genes are TRBV6-1 and TRBJ1-3; maybe TRBD1 (6 bases). Trimming pared 7 bases from V and 1 base from J, leaving 8 bases between. CDR1 and CDR2 from the germline V gene are MNHNS and SASEGT. The CDR3 spans 13 residues. The CDR3 nucleotides are TGTGCCAGCATCGACAGGTCTGGAAACACCATATATTTT. It specifies CASIDRSGNTIYF.

This clonotype was detected only a few times. The chain carries TRBV5-1 and TRBJ2-3; TRBD2 matches 7 bases. From germline, CDR1 is SGHRS and CDR2 YFSETQ. J gave up 3 bases and V 0 bases, and 7 bases lay outside the gene matches. The CDR3 runs to 16 residues. The CDR3: CASSLVGLEGTDTQYF. As DNA, the CDR3 is TGCGCCAGCAGCTTGGTCGGACTAGAAGGAACAGATACGCAGTATTTT. The variable domain in full, with the rest retrieved from reference TRBV5-1 and TRBJ2-3, is KAGVTQTPRYLIKTRGQQVTLSCSPISGHRSVSWYQQTPGQGLQFLFEYFSETQRNKGNFPGRFSGRQFSNSRSEMNVSTLELGDSALYLCASSLVGLEGTDTQYFGPGTRLTVL.

Points on this clonotype: It may be a read error: a sequence one base away is much more abundant. V gene TRBV7-6 combines with J gene TRBJ1-4; D remains unclear. This CDR3 comprises 16 residues. Per the germline V gene, CDR1 is SGHVS and CDR2 is FNYEAQ. V was clipped by 7 bases and J by 0 bases, with 15 bases between them. The CDR3 region has the DNA TGTGCCAGCAACAATAACATACAGTCAACTAATGAAAAACTGTTTTTT. Amino acid sequence: CASNNNIQSTNEKLFF. The complete variable domain, with remaining parts taken from reference TRBV7-6 and TRBJ1-4, reads GAGVSQSPRYKVTKRGQDVALRCDPISGHVSLYWYRQALGQGPEFLTYFNYEAQQDKSGLPNDRFSAERPEGSISTLTIQRTEQRDSAMYRCASNNNIQSTNEKLFFGSGTQLSVL.

The rearrangement links TRBV28 to TRBJ1-5; TRBD1 is a possible D gene (6 bases). This CDR3 spans 15 amino acids. V was clipped by 5 bases and J by 7 bases, with 18 bases between them. Germline V gene sequence: CDR1 MDHEN, CDR2 SYDVKM. The CDR3 protein is CASSTWTDRGQPQHF. The CDR3 coding sequence is TGTGCCAGCAGTACCTGGACAGATAGGGGACAGCCCCAGCATTTT.

CDR3 in DNA: TGTGCCAGCAGTTACCCGGGTGGGTTTGATGAGCAGTTCTTC. Its protein is CASSYPGGFDEQFF. The chain has TRBV6-5 and TRBJ2-1; D ambiguous. V lost 2 bases and J 8 bases, leaving 13 bases between the germline ends. The CDR3 has 14 amino acids. Germline CDR1 and CDR2: MNHEY and SVGAGI.

This clonotype appeared many times. The chain carries TRBV7-2 and TRBJ2-3; weak D call: TRBD1 (5 bases). This CDR3 comprises 16 residues. Germline V lookup: CDR1 SGHTA, CDR2 FQGNSA. Trimming removed 5 bases from V and 2 bases from J, with 17 bases in between. The chain's CDR3 is CASSRTTQPPTDTQYF. In DNA form, the CDR3 reads TGTGCCAGCAGCAGGACAACTCAACCCCCCACAGATACGCAGTATTTT.

On this clonotype itself: A read error may account for a junction end that differs from germline. V usage is TRBV13 and J usage is TRBJ1-1; no firm D call. From germline, CDR1 is PRHDT and CDR2 FYEKMQ (reference sequence). This CDR3 region has 11 residues. The CDR3 nucleotides read TGTGCCAGCAGCGTAGGTTATGAAGCTTTCTTT. Residues: CASSVGYEAFF.

This clonotype was recorded a few times. J is TRBJ1-1 and V is TRBV10-3; tentatively, D is TRBD1 (6 bases). CDR1 and CDR2 from the germline V gene are ENHRY and SYGVKD. The CDR3 runs to 12 residues. Between the trimmed V and J ends, which lost 11 bases and 3 bases, there was a span of 13 bases. DNA of the CDR3: TGTGCCTCCGGGGGGCCTGACACTGAAGCTTTCTTT. It translates to CASGGPDTEAFF.

In this sample, this clonotype turned up many times. The chain joins TRBV7-6 to TRBJ1-2; the D gene is possibly TRBD1 (5 bases). This CDR3 is built from 18 residues. V lost 1 base and J lost 3, with 21 bases in between. Germline lookup yields CDR1 SGHVS and CDR2 FNYEAQ. CDR3 sequence reads: CASSLVSGQRGRDYGYTF. The CDR3 nucleotides are TGTGCCAGCAGCTTAGTTTCGGGCCAAAGGGGCAGGGACTATGGCTACACCTTC.

The V gene is TRBV11-2, the J gene TRBJ2-3; D possibly corresponds to TRBD2 (7 bases). The CDR3 consists of 19 residues. In germline, CDR1 is SGHAT, CDR2 FQNNGV. V dropped 0 bases and J dropped 2 bases, with 21 bases sitting between them. The CDR3 DNA reads TGTGCCAGCAGCTTAGATATTTGGGCGGGGGCGAAATACACAGATACGCAGTATTTT. Protein: CASSLDIWAGAKYTDTQYF.

The genes are TRBV2 and TRBJ1-1; a weak D match, TRBD1 (6 bases). V lost 5 bases and J lost 6, with 19 bases in between. Germline-derived CDR1 and CDR2 are SNHLY and FYNNEI. This CDR3 has 15 residues. CDR3 protein: CASSRGPGQGPEAFF. For the CDR3, the DNA is TGTGCCAGCAGTAGGGGTCCGGGGCAGGGGCCTGAAGCTTTCTTT.

V is TRBV27 and J is TRBJ1-1; tentative D call: TRBD1 (6 bases). The CDR3 totals 13 residues. In germline, CDR1 is MNHEY, CDR2 SMNVEV (reference sequence). Trimming removed 5 bases from V and 6 bases from J, with 13 bases in between. The CDR3 nucleotides are TGTGCCAGCAGTCGACCGGGACAACCTGAAGCTTTCTTT. It translates to CASSRPGQPEAFF.

This clonotype was observed a few times. The rearrangement uses TRBV4-1 and TRBJ2-7, with D hard to call. The germline V gene encodes CDR1 MGHRA and CDR2 YSYEKL. Trimming left V 0 bases short and J 3 bases short, with 9 bases between. This CDR3 is 14 amino acids long. CDR3 region: CASSQDEPGYEQYF. In DNA form, the CDR3 reads TGCGCCAGCAGCCAAGATGAACCGGGCTACGAGCAGTACTTC.

The V gene is TRBV7-4, the J gene TRBJ1-3; 12 positions match TRBD1. Germline assignment: CDR1 SGHVT and CDR2 SQSDAQ. V dropped 5 bases and J dropped 3; count of bases not matched to a gene: 8. The CDR3 spans 17 residues. The CDR3 is CASSTPGTGGSGNTIYF. CDR3 bases: TGTGCCAGCAGCACCCCCGGGACAGGGGGCAGTGGAAACACCATATATTTT.

The CDR3, as DNA: TGTGCCAGCAGCCAAGATGGTCCGGGGGATGAGCAGTTCTTC. It translates to CASSQDGPGDEQFF. The V gene is TRBV4-2, the J gene TRBJ2-1, with D perhaps matching TRBD2 (6 bases). CDR3 length: 14 residues. Trimming removed 0 bases from V and 8 bases from J, with 11 bases in between. Germline assignment: CDR1 LGHNA and CDR2 YNFKEQ.

The chain recombines TRBV19 with TRBJ2-7, with 8 bases identical to TRBD1. V dropped 4 bases and J dropped 2; count of bases not matched to a gene: 4. CDR3 length equals 14 residues. Per germline, CDR1 LNHDA and CDR2 SQIVND (reference sequence). The CDR3, as DNA: TGTGCCAGTAGTACTTCGGGACAGGCCTACGAGCAGTACGTC. Protein sequence: CASSTSGQAYEQYV.

This clonotype appeared many times. V and J are TRBV7-8 and TRBJ2-2, with D perhaps assigned TRBD1 or TRBD2 (5 bases each). This CDR3 spans 17 amino acids. Looked up from germline, CDR1 is SGHVS and CDR2 is FQNEAQ. The ends were cut back, 1 base at V and 3 bases at J, with 15 bases in the middle. The CDR3 sequence is CASSLEGYGTYTGELFF. CDR3 sequence (DNA): TGTGCCAGCAGCTTAGAAGGTTATGGGACGTACACCGGGGAGCTGTTTTTT. The full variable domain, rest sourced from reference TRBV7-8 and TRBJ2-2, is GAGVSQSPRYKVAKRGQDVALRCDPISGHVSLFWYQQALGQGPEFLTYFQNEAQLDKSGLPSDRFFAERPEGSVSTLKIQRTQQEDSAVYLCASSLEGYGTYTGELFFGEGSRLTVL.

This clonotype was seen only a few times. The chain employs TRBV7-6 and TRBJ2-7; TRBD1 matches 9 bases. Looked up from germline, CDR1 is SGHVS and CDR2 is FNYEAQ. After removal of 3 bases from V and 5 bases from J, the junction contained 5 bases not matched to a gene. CDR3 size: 14 residues. The chain's CDR3 is CASSFGTGLDEQYF. DNA for the CDR3: TGTGCCAGCAGCTTCGGGACAGGGTTGGACGAGCAGTACTTC.

This chain joins TRBV6-8 and TRBJ2-7, with unresolved D. Germline values: CDR1 MNHGY, CDR2 SAAAGT. V dropped 5 bases and J dropped 7 bases, with 12 bases sitting between them. This CDR3 is built from 12 residues. The CDR3 DNA is TGTGCCAGCAGTCGGGTCAGTGGAGAGCAGTACTTC. Translated, it gives CASSRVSGEQYF.

This chain connects TRBV20-1 to TRBJ1-2, with D unresolved. The CDR3 has 12 residues. The V end was cut by 6 bases, the J end by 7 bases, with 15 bases between. Germline values: CDR1 DFQATT, CDR2 SNEGSKA (reference sequence). In nucleotides, the CDR3 is TGCAGTGCGCCGGGAGACAAGCCTGGCTACACCTTC. Translating gives CSAPGDKPGYTF.